Below are 27 T cell receptor beta chains sequenced from a single sample in a study of metastatic and nonmetastatic thyroid tumors. TCRdb reprocessed the PCR reads via MiXCR. The sample lists 70,000 or so clones, about 14% occurring once. No treatment of any kind had been given to any patient before thyroid surgery. The sample was blood. The receptors come from a male donor with papillary thyroid cancer or a benign thyroid nodule (not recorded which). Some clones in this sample may be carry-over from other donors' samples.

This clone was seen repeatedly, ten times or more. DNA for the CDR3: TGTGCCAGCAGCGGACAGAAAAATGAAAAACTGTTTTTT. Residues: CASSGQKNEKLFF. The chain uses TRBV6-4 and TRBJ1-4; D may be TRBD1 (6 bases). Trimming left V 6 bases short and J 5 bases short, with 10 bases between. Germline CDR1 and CDR2: MRHNA and SNTAGT. This CDR3 has 13 amino acids.

In this sample, this clone turned up many times. The rearrangement joins TRBV11-2 to TRBJ2-6, with 7 bases matching TRBD1. The trim removed 1 base at V and 2 bases at J, leaving 5 bases unmatched. The CDR3 spans 17 residues. Germline V gene sequence: CDR1 SGHAT, CDR2 FQNNGV. CDR3 DNA sequence: TGTGCCAGCAGCTTAGGGTTCCAGGGGGCTGGGGCCAACGTCCTGACTTTC. This encodes CASSLGFQGAGANVLTF.

This clone came up many times. The chain carries TRBV5-1 and TRBJ2-7, with TRBD2 matching 13 bases. The V gene's germline CDR1 is SGHRS and CDR2 YFSETQ. The trim removed 5 bases at V and 1 base at J, leaving 0 bases unmatched. CDR3 length equals 14 residues. As DNA, the CDR3 is TGCGCCAGCAGGGGACTAGCGGGGTCCTACGAGCAGTACTTC. Protein sequence: CASRGLAGSYEQYF.

This clone came up many times. The chain employs TRBV11-2 and TRBJ2-2, with 9 positions matching TRBD1. The junction had 3 bases not matched to a gene; V was cut back by 5 bases and J by 5 bases. The germline V gene has CDR1 SGHAT and CDR2 FQNNGV. This CDR3 comprises 14 residues. CDR3 DNA sequence: TGTGCCAGCAGCCTACAGGGGGCGACCGGGGAGCTGTTTTTT. Translated, it gives CASSLQGATGELFF.

This clone has just a few counts. This chain joins TRBV2 and TRBJ1-1; TRBD1 is a possible D gene (6 bases). This CDR3 has 14 amino acids. CDR1 is SNHLY and CDR2 is FYNNEI in the germline V gene. V was clipped by 5 bases and J by 5 bases, with 15 bases between them. DNA of the CDR3: TGTGCCAGCAGTCCCAGGTGGGGGCCGACTGAAGCTTTCTTT. Amino acid sequence: CASSPRWGPTEAFF.

This clone was detected many times. This chain connects TRBV20-1 to TRBJ2-3; a possible D gene is TRBD1 (6 bases). Trimming pared 0 bases from V and 2 bases from J, leaving 15 bases between. Germline values: CDR1 DFQATT, CDR2 SNEGSKA (reference sequence). This CDR3 contains 16 residues. CDR3: CSARDLARGYTDTQYF. CDR3 coding DNA: TGCAGTGCTAGAGATCTTGCCAGGGGTTACACAGATACGCAGTATTTT.

There are many counts of this clone. The chain combines TRBV7-2 with TRBJ2-1; D unclear. V gave up 3 bases and J gave up 3 bases, with 3 bases separating them. CDR1 is SGHTA, CDR2 FQGNSA, per germline. This CDR3 has 12 amino acids. CDR3 amino acids: CASSFFYNEQFF. The CDR3 coding sequence is TGTGCCAGCAGCTTCTTCTACAATGAGCAGTTCTTC.

This clone was detected ten times or more. The V call is TRBV7-8, the J call TRBJ2-1; maybe TRBD2 (7 bases). Trimming left V 5 bases short and J 0 bases short, with 17 bases between. This CDR3 has 17 residues. Germline CDR1 is SGHVS and CDR2 is FQNEAQ. In nucleotides, the CDR3 is TGTGCCAGCAGCCCTAAAGGGGGGGGGAGCTCCTACAATGAGCAGTTCTTC. This sequence encodes CASSPKGGGSSYNEQFF. Filled out from reference TRBV7-8 and TRBJ2-1, the complete variable domain reads GAGVSQSPRYKVAKRGQDVALRCDPISGHVSLFWYQQALGQGPEFLTYFQNEAQLDKSGLPSDRFFAERPEGSVSTLKIQRTQQEDSAVYLCASSPKGGGSSYNEQFFGPGTRLTVL.

This clone came up many times. The genes are TRBV7-6 and TRBJ2-5; 7 nucleotides line up with TRBD1. Germline assignment: CDR1 SGHVS and CDR2 FNYEAQ. The CDR3 runs to 15 residues. The V segment lost 5 bases and the J segment 1 base; nucleotides outside the gene matches: 7. The CDR3: CASSETDRSQETQYF. The CDR3 DNA reads TGTGCCAGCAGCGAAACGGACAGGTCCCAAGAGACCCAGTACTTC.

This clone was seen many times. V usage is TRBV4-1 and J usage is TRBJ1-4, with 7 bases identical to TRBD1. CDR3 length equals 16 residues. V gave up 6 bases and J gave up 1 base; unmatched junction bases: 8. CDR1 and CDR2 (germline): MGHRA, YSYEKL. This CDR3 reads CASRDRGGRTNEKLFF. For the CDR3, the DNA is TGCGCCAGCAGAGACAGAGGGGGCCGAACTAATGAAAAACTGTTTTTT.

There are many counts of this clone. The rearrangement links TRBV7-9 to TRBJ2-3; D possibly corresponds to TRBD2 (6 bases). CDR1 is SEHNR, CDR2 FQNEAQ, per germline (reference sequence). V was trimmed by 1 base and J by 5 bases, leaving 10 bases between them. The CDR3 is 14 residues long. The CDR3: CASSLGAGLDTQYF. CDR3 in DNA: TGTGCCAGCAGCTTAGGGGCGGGGCTAGATACGCAGTATTTT. Full variable domain (missing parts from reference TRBV7-9 and TRBJ2-3): DTGVSQNPRHKITKRGQNVTFRCDPISEHNRLYWYRQTLGQGPEFLTYFQNEAQLEKSRLLSDRFSAERPKGSFSTLEIQRTEQGDSAMYLCASSLGAGLDTQYFGPGTRLTVL.

This clone was recorded at least ten times. The chain has TRBV7-9 and TRBJ1-1; D call uncertain. V gave up 7 bases and J gave up 0 bases, with 24 bases separating them. This CDR3 comprises 18 residues. From germline, CDR1 is SEHNR and CDR2 FQNEAQ (reference sequence). In DNA form, the CDR3 reads TGTGCCAGCACCAAAATGCTTGTCCGCGAGAAGTTGAACACTGAAGCTTTCTTT. Residues: CASTKMLVREKLNTEAFF.

The table lists this clone with a few counts. In nucleotides, the CDR3 is TGTGCCAGCAGTCTACTTGGACAGGTCTCCTACGAGCAGTACTTC. Translation: CASSLLGQVSYEQYF. The chain carries TRBV12-3 or TRBV12-4 and TRBJ2-7, with 7 bases matching TRBD1. CDR3 length: 15 residues. V lost 5 bases to trimming and J lost 0 bases; unmatched junction nucleotides: 7.

The chain recombines TRBV6-1 with TRBJ2-7, with unresolved D. With 3 bases removed from V and 1 base from J, the gap between germline ends came to 16 bases. The CDR3 contains 16 residues. Germline V CDR1 and CDR2: MNHNS, SASEGT. This CDR3 is CASSDPSMVLSYEQYV. The CDR3 nucleotides read TGTGCCAGCAGTGACCCCAGCATGGTCCTTTCCTACGAGCAGTACGTC.

This clone has at least ten counts. The chain combines TRBV6-5 with TRBJ2-3, with D hard to call. CDR1 and CDR2 from the germline V gene are MNHEY and SVGAGI. The CDR3 is 11 amino acids. V lost 2 bases and J lost 4, with 1 base in between. The CDR3 is CASSYADTQYF. Here the CDR3 DNA reads TGTGCCAGCAGTTACGCAGATACGCAGTATTTT.

This clone was seen repeatedly, ten times or more. CDR3 in DNA: TGTGCCAGCAGCTTTCAAGGGGCAGATACGCAGTATTTT. Translation: CASSFQGADTQYF. The chain couples TRBV11-2 to TRBJ2-3, with a tentative D call TRBD1 (5 bases). Germline V gives CDR1 SGHAT, CDR2 FQNNGV. The length of the CDR3 is 13 residues. V was clipped by 3 bases and J by 4 bases, with 8 bases between them.

In its sample, this clone was seen many times. V and J are TRBV19 and TRBJ1-2, with D perhaps matching TRBD1 (5 bases). CDR1 LNHDA and CDR2 SQIVND come from the germline V gene (reference sequence). The ends were cut back, 6 bases at V and 6 bases at J, with 14 bases in the middle. CDR3 size: 13 residues. The CDR3 sequence: CASSIGGGNGYTF. CDR3 sequence (DNA): TGTGCCAGTAGCATCGGGGGGGGGAATGGCTACACCTTC.

There are many counts of this clone. The sample has other DNA sequences that encode this CDR3 too. The V gene is TRBV3-1, the J gene TRBJ1-1; the D is unclear. V gave up 7 bases and J gave up 0 bases, with 18 bases separating them. Germline V lookup: CDR1 LGHDT, CDR2 YNNKEL (reference sequence). This CDR3 has 16 amino acids. The CDR3 here is CASTKSEAAMNTEAFF. The CDR3 nucleotides are TGTGCCAGCACAAAGTCGGAGGCAGCCATGAACACTGAAGCTTTCTTT. The full variable domain, rest sourced from reference TRBV3-1 and TRBJ1-1, is DTAVSQTPKYLVTQMGNDKSIKCEQNLGHDTMYWYKQDSKKFLKIMFSYNNKELIINETVPNRFSPKSPDKAHLNLHINSLELGDSAVYFCASTKSEAAMNTEAFFGQGTRLTVV.

There are a few counts of this clone. The chain recombines TRBV20-1 with TRBJ2-2; D possibly uses TRBD1 or TRBD2 (5 bases each). V was cut by 6 bases and J by 8 bases, with 22 bases left in between. The germline V gene encodes CDR1 DFQATT and CDR2 SNEGSKA (reference sequence). CDR3 size: 15 residues. CDR3 nucleotide sequence: TGCAGTGCCACATACGGTTTTGGGGGAAGAGGGGAGCTGTTTTTT. Its protein is CSATYGFGGRGELFF.

There are many counts of this clone. The CDR3 DNA follows: TGTGCCAGTAGTGACTCGTTTGGGCCCACTGAAGCTTTCTTT. Translating gives CASSDSFGPTEAFF. This chain uses TRBV19 with TRBJ1-1; no firm D call. V was shortened by 5 bases and J by 4 bases, with 14 bases between the two germline ends. Germline CDR1 and CDR2: LNHDA and SQIVND (reference sequence). The CDR3 runs to 14 residues.

Many counts were recorded for this clone. The chain recombines TRBV19 with TRBJ1-4, with 10 bases lining up with TRBD1. Trimming cost V 4 bases and J 4 bases; bases outside gene matches: 3. This CDR3 is 15 amino acids long. The germline V gene encodes CDR1 LNHDA and CDR2 SQIVND (reference sequence). CDR3 in amino acids: CASSRDRGLNEKLFF. The CDR3 DNA follows: TGTGCCAGTAGTAGAGACAGGGGGCTTAATGAAAAACTGTTTTTT.

This clone has ten or more counts. This chain joins TRBV12-3 or TRBV12-4 and TRBJ2-3; D unresolved. This CDR3 is 13 amino acids long. Trimming stripped 6 bases from V and 8 bases from J, with 15 bases between. As DNA, the CDR3 is TGTGCCAGCAGACAACCTAGTACCGGTACGCAGTATTTT. Translated, it gives CASRQPSTGTQYF.

This clone came up many times. V usage is TRBV5-1 and J usage is TRBJ2-1; 8 nucleotides match TRBD2. The CDR3 has 16 amino acids. After removal of 4 bases from V and 10 bases from J, the junction contained 16 bases not matched to a gene. Germline V lookup: CDR1 SGHRS, CDR2 YFSETQ. This CDR3 reads CASSPGTGTRLGEQFF. CDR3 bases: TGCGCCAGCAGCCCCGGCACCGGGACTAGATTAGGGGAGCAGTTCTTC.

This clone was counted many times. V gene TRBV28 combines with J gene TRBJ2-2, with 12 bases that match TRBD2. Looked up from germline, CDR1 is MDHEN and CDR2 is SYDVKM. The length of the CDR3 is 16 residues. J was trimmed by 5 bases and V by 5 bases; bases with no gene match: 6. Here the CDR3 DNA reads TGTGCCAGCAGTAGGGCTAGCGGGAGGGGTACCGGGGAGCTGTTTTTT. Protein product: CASSRASGRGTGELFF.

In its sample, this clone was seen many times. The V and J genes are TRBV28 and TRBJ1-5; no firm D call. Germline V gives CDR1 MDHEN, CDR2 SYDVKM. The CDR3 is made up of 10 amino acids. V was shortened by 10 bases and J by 9 bases, with 10 bases between the two germline ends. The CDR3 sequence: CATGDPPQHF. CDR3 nucleotide sequence: TGTGCCACCGGCGATCCGCCCCAGCATTTT.

This clone appeared many times. The V gene is TRBV12-3 or TRBV12-4, the J gene TRBJ1-2; tentatively, D is TRBD1 (5 bases). Trimming took 6 bases from V and 4 from J, leaving 12 bases between them. There are 13 residues in the CDR3. In DNA, the CDR3 is TGTGCCAGCAGCCTTGGACACCGCTATGGCTACACCTTC. Translating gives CASSLGHRYGYTF.

This clone came up a few times. Being one base from a much bigger clone, this may be a read error. V usage is TRBV9 and J usage is TRBJ2-3; D is undetermined. In germline, CDR1 is SGDLS, CDR2 YYNGEE. The CDR3 spans 12 residues. CDR3 sequence (DNA): TGTGCCAGCAGCGTTTACACAGATACGCAGTGTTTT. The encoded protein is CASSVYTDTQCF.